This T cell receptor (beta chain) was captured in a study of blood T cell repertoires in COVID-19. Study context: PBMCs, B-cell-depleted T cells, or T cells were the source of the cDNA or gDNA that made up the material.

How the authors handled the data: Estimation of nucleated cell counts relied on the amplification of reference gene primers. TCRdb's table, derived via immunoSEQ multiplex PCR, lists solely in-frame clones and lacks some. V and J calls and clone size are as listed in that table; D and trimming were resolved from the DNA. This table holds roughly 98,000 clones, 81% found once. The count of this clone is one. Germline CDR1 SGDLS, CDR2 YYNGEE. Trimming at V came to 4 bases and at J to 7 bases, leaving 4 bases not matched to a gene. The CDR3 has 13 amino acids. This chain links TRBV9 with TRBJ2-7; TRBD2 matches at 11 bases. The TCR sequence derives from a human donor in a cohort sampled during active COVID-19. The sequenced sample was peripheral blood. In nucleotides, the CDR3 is TGTGCCAGCAGCATCGGACTAGCGGGTGAGCAGTACTTC. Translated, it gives CASSIGLAGEQYF.